These 15 T cell receptor beta chains were sequenced from one sample in a study of monozygotic twins with inflammatory bowel disease. TCRdb reprocessed the 5' RACE reads and keeps a single row for each CDR3 protein, giving no DNA. The listing contains about 330,000 distinct CDR3 sequences. Sequenced sample: blood. Source of these receptors: a human donor with ulcerative colitis or Crohn's disease, or a healthy co-twin of an affected twin (not recorded which).

This rearrangement joins TRBV27 to TRBJ1-6; TCRdb's D call, TRBD1, is unchecked because there is no DNA. The germline gives CDR1 MNHEY, CDR2 SMNVEV (reference sequence). This CDR3 contains 18 residues. The CDR3 is CASSSLWKGGEDNSPLHF.

This chain joins TRBV6-1 and TRBJ1-1; the D call of TRBD1 rests on TCRdb alone, since no DNA is present to check it. The CDR3 covers 14 residues. CDR1 and CDR2 (germline): MNHNS, SASEGT. The CDR3 loop is CASRDGTGGYKAFF.

V usage is TRBV7-2 and J usage is TRBJ2-2. Germline V CDR1 and CDR2: SGHTA, FQGNSA. The CDR3 length is 15 residues. CDR3 protein: CASSLEVGLAGELFF. The full variable domain, rest sourced from reference TRBV7-2 and TRBJ2-2, is GAGVSQSPSNKVTEKGKDVELRCDPISGHTALYWYRQSLGQGLEFLIYFQGNSAPDKSGLPSDRFSAERTGGSVSTLTIQRTQQEDSAVYLCASSLEVGLAGELFFGEGSRLTVL.

V gene TRBV28 combines with J gene TRBJ1-2; TCRdb designates TRBD1, a call that cannot be tested without DNA. The CDR3 has 14 amino acids. Germline V CDR1 and CDR2: MDHEN, SYDVKM. CDR3 in amino acids: CASSFTGTGRGYTF.

V and J are TRBV30 and TRBJ2-1; with no DNA, the TCRdb D assignment of TRBD1 cannot be verified. The germline gives CDR1 GTSNPN, CDR2 SVGIG (reference sequence). This CDR3 is 14 amino acids long. The CDR3 region is CAWSVQGAGNEQFF.

V gene TRBV12-3 or TRBV12-4 combines with J gene TRBJ2-1. This CDR3 has 13 residues. The CDR3 is CASSFRRNNEQFF.

CDR3 sequence reads: CASSSSSGRVNTGELFF. The chain couples TRBV4-1 to TRBJ2-2. CDR1 is MGHRA, CDR2 YSYEKL, per germline. The CDR3 contains 17 residues.

The rearrangement links TRBV10-2 to TRBJ2-1; there is no DNA to check the TCRdb D call of TRBD1. Germline assignment: CDR1 WSHSY and CDR2 SAAADI. This CDR3 region has 18 residues. The CDR3 sequence: CASSAGGMVSGSYNEQFF.

The V gene is TRBV10-2, the J gene TRBJ2-3. CDR3 length: 15 amino acids. Germline loops: CDR1 WSHSY, CDR2 SAAADI. CDR3: CTSSGLTRDTDTQYF.

This sequence joins TRBV28 and TRBJ1-5. Germline V lookup: CDR1 MDHEN, CDR2 SYDVKM. This CDR3 spans 13 amino acids. This CDR3 reads CASTHDSNQPQHF.

The chain combines TRBV28 with TRBJ2-2; the D call from TCRdb, TRBD1, cannot be confirmed without DNA. The length of the CDR3 is 18 residues. Germline CDR1 MDHEN, CDR2 SYDVKM. The CDR3 region is CASSPRPGQGANTGELFF.

The J gene is TRBJ2-7, the V gene TRBV5-1; as DNA is missing, the TRBD1 call by TCRdb cannot be tested. This CDR3 spans 14 amino acids. Germline V lookup: CDR1 SGHRS, CDR2 YFSETQ. CDR3 sequence reads: CASRSQGSSYEQYF.

The gene calls are TRBV7-9 and TRBJ2-2; the D gene TCRdb calls, TRBD2, cannot be checked with no DNA. The CDR3 sequence is 15 residues long. Germline-derived CDR1 and CDR2 are SEHNR and FQNEAQ (reference sequence). The CDR3 region is CASSAPGLNTGELFF.

The CDR3 is CASSFLPTEAFF. V gene TRBV7-9 combines with J gene TRBJ1-1. This CDR3 comprises 12 residues. Germline lookup yields CDR1 SEHNR and CDR2 FQNEAQ (reference sequence).

This chain uses TRBV6-1 with TRBJ2-7; the TCRdb call, TRBD2, lacks DNA for checking. The germline gives CDR1 MNHNS, CDR2 SASEGT. The CDR3 runs to 15 residues. The CDR3 spells CASKGDLSGSYEQYF.